This entry features one T cell receptor (beta chain) sequence. No antigen is known for it. V lost 2 bases and J 2 bases, leaving 7 bases between the germline ends. This CDR3 is built from 14 residues. CDR1 and CDR2 from the germline V gene are KGHSH and LQKENI. The protocol was immunoSEQ multiplex PCR, while the TCRdb copy is restricted to in-frame clones and leaves out a portion. Of 80,000 to 100,000 clones in the sample, 85% to 95% were seen once. The data originate from a study of OX40 agonist ivuxolimab in advanced cancers. Study context: Patients got intravenous ivuxolimab at 0.01 to 10 mg/kg every 2 weeks. Study-wide results and caveats: At 0.1 to 3.0 mg/kg and by week 6, CD4+ and CD8+ T cells in the blood had expanded clonally. There were, on average, more expanded clones in CD8+ T cells than in CD4+.

Patients who had autoimmune disease history or got systemic immunosuppression were left out. The clonotype comes from an adult with an advanced solid tumor such as melanoma, head and neck, liver or kidney cancer. The sequenced sample was CD4+ or CD8+ T cells sorted from blood, obtained in a trial of the OX40 agonist ivuxolimab. V usage is TRBV18 and J usage is TRBJ1-5; a possible D gene is TRBD1 (5 bases). Written as DNA, the CDR3 is TGTGCCAGCTCACCATGGGGCGGCAATCAGCCCCAGCATTTT. Protein sequence: CASSPWGGNQPQHF.